These 7 T cell receptor beta chains originate from one sample sequenced in a study of blood T cell repertoires in COVID-19. Assay used: immunoSEQ multiplex PCR; TCRdb lists only in-frame clones, some missing. The data show roughly 150,000 clones, approximately 85% seen once. Sequencing used peripheral blood. The origin of the receptors is a woman in her forties or fifties with COVID-19, enrolled during active disease.

The chain is built from TRBV12-3 or TRBV12-4 and TRBJ1-3; possibly TRBD1 for D (5 bases). V was shortened by 8 bases and J by 0 bases, with 8 bases between the two germline ends. This CDR3 has 13 residues. This chain's CDR3 is CASAGVSGNTIYF. The CDR3, as DNA: TGTGCCAGCGCGGGGGTCTCTGGAAACACCATATATTTT.

Concerning this clone: The sample carries other DNA sequences with the same CDR3. The rearrangement joins TRBV7-9 to TRBJ2-5; TRBD1 is a possible D gene (5 bases). Germline CDR1 and CDR2: SEHNR and FQNEAQ (reference sequence). V gave up 5 bases and J gave up 0 bases, with 7 bases separating them. This CDR3 region has 13 residues. CDR3 region: CASSADNQETQYF. The CDR3 nucleotides read TGTGCCAGCAGCGCGGACAACCAAGAGACCCAGTACTTC.

The CDR3 spells CASSPDSTPVGYTF. The CDR3 DNA sequence: TGTGCCAGCAGTCCGGACAGCACTCCGGTCGGCTACACCTTC. The chain has TRBV9 and TRBJ1-2, with D perhaps TRBD1 (6 bases). V lost 5 bases to trimming and J lost 8 bases, with 19 bases between them. Germline lookup yields CDR1 SGDLS and CDR2 YYNGEE. The CDR3 loop spans 14 amino acids.

The chain joins TRBV2 to TRBJ2-3; 10 bases align to TRBD1. The germline V gene has CDR1 SNHLY and CDR2 FYNNEI. V lost 8 bases and J lost 3; bases outside the gene matches: 2. This CDR3 contains 13 residues. The CDR3 DNA reads TGTGCCAGCCGGACAGGGGGAACAGATACGCAGTATTTT. This sequence encodes CASRTGGTDTQYF.

This chain links TRBV2 with TRBJ2-5; 9 bases align to TRBD1. The junction had 12 bases not matched to a gene; V was cut back by 11 bases and J by 5 bases. The germline gives CDR1 SNHLY, CDR2 FYNNEI. The CDR3 has 14 residues. In DNA form, the CDR3 reads TGTGCCGGAGCGGGACAGGGAACACAGGAGACCCAGTACTTC. It is translated as CAGAGQGTQETQYF. The full variable domain, rest sourced from reference TRBV2 and TRBJ2-5, is EPEVTQTPSHQVTQMGQEVILRCVPISNHLYFYWYRQILGQKVEFLVSFYNNEISEKSEIFDDQFSVERPDGSNFTLKIRSTKLEDSAMYFCAGAGQGTQETQYFGPGTRLLVL.

This chain joins TRBV28 and TRBJ2-1; no firm D call. CDR3 length: 14 residues. V shed 8 bases and J shed 4 bases, with 15 bases lying between them. CDR1 and CDR2 (germline): MDHEN, SYDVKM. In DNA form, the CDR3 reads TGTGCCAGCCAAACTTCTTTACAGTACAATGAGCAGTTCTTC. It translates to CASQTSLQYNEQFF.

This clone was seen a handful of times. The gene calls are TRBV19 and TRBJ1-2; no firm D call. Germline-derived CDR1 and CDR2 are LNHDA and SQIVND (reference sequence). V lost 0 bases and J lost 5, with 19 bases in between. The CDR3 loop spans 17 amino acids. The CDR3 DNA follows: TGTGCCAGTAGTATAGATCTGCCCCACGGTATTCCTTATGGCTACACCTTC. Its protein is CASSIDLPHGIPYGYTF.